The TCR beta chain described here comes from a study of blood T cell repertoires in COVID-19. Profiled with immunoSEQ multiplex PCR; TCRdb holds only in-frame clones, not every one. The data contain roughly 60,000 clones, 80% to 95% of them singletons. The V end lost 4 bases, the J end lost 2 bases, and 17 bases lay between the germline ends. Germline V gene data show CDR1 as SGDLS and CDR2 as YYNGEE. There are 16 residues in the CDR3. Sample: peripheral blood. The origin of this receptor is a man aged 50 to 60 with active COVID-19. The genes are TRBV9 and TRBJ2-3; D is possibly TRBD2 (6 bases). The CDR3 region is CASSPSAGTATDTQYF. DNA of the CDR3: TGTGCCAGCAGCCCTTCGGCGGGGACTGCCACAGATACGCAGTATTTT.